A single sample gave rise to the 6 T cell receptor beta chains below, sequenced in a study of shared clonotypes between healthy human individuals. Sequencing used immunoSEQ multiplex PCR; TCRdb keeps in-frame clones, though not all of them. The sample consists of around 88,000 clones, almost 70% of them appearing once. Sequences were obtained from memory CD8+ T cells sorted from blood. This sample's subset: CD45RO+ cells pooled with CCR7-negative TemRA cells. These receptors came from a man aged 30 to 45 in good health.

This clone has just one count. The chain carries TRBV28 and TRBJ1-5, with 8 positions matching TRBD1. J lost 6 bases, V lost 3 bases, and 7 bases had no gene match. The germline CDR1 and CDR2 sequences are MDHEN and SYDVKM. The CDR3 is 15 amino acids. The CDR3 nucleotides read TGTGCCAGCAGTTTCCCCCCAGGGGGCAGTCAGCCCCAGCATTTT. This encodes CASSFPPGGSQPQHF.

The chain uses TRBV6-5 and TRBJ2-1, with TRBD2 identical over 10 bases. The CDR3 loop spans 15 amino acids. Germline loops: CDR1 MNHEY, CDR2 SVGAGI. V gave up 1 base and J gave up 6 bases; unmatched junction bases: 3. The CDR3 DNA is TGTGCCAGCAGTTACTGGACTAGCGGCCCCAATGAGCAGTTCTTC. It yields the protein CASSYWTSGPNEQFF.

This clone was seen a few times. CDR3 region: CASRPDTNTGELFF. The CDR3 DNA is TGTGCCAGCAGACCGGACACTAACACCGGGGAGCTGTTTTTT. J is TRBJ2-2 and V is TRBV5-5; possible D gene TRBD1, 5 bases. This CDR3 comprises 14 residues. V was pared by 5 bases and J by 2 bases, with 10 bases between. Germline CDR1 and CDR2: SGHKS and YYEKEE (reference sequence).

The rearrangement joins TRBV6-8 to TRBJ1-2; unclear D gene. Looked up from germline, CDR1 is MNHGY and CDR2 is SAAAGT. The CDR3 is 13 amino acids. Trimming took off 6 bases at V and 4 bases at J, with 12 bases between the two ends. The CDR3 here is CASSSRKTYGYTF. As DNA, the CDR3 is TGTGCCAGCAGCTCTAGAAAGACCTATGGCTACACCTTC.

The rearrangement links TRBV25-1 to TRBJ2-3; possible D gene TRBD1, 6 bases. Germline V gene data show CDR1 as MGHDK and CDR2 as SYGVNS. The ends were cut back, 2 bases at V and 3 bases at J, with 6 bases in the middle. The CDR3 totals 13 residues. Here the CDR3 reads CASSEQGTDTQYF. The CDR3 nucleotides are TGTGCCAGCAGTGAACAGGGGACAGATACGCAGTATTTT.

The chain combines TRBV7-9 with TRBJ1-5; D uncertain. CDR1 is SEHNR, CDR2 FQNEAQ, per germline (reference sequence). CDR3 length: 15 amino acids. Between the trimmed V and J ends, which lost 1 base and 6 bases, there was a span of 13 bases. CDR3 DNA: TGTGCCAGCAGCTTAGAGTCGGAGCCGGGTCAGCCCCAGCATTTT. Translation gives CASSLESEPGQPQHF.